Many counts were recorded for the clone carrying this T cell receptor (beta chain). Its antigen is as yet unknown. Trimming shortened V by 4 bases and J by 5 bases, and 20 bases separated the two germline ends. The CDR3 loop spans 16 amino acids. Germline V gene lookup returns CDR1 MNHEY and CDR2 SVGAGI. This entry is derived from a study of Graves' ophthalmopathy and Graves' hyperthyroidism. Study outcomes and limitations: Thyroid clonotypes that were expanded above 0.001 frequency mostly also appeared in blood.

RNA transcripts were the source from which TCR beta CDR3 regions were amplified. First-round RT-PCR with HTBI primers preceded a second-round multiplex PCR. TCRdb itself ran the multiplex PCR reads through MiXCR, one entry per CDR3 protein. The sample comprises 350,000 to 450,000 distinct CDR3 sequences, 20% to 25% of which are singletons, and around 3.2% rests with the top ten. The hyperthyroidism patients had a new diagnosis of under 2 months' duration and were aged 18 to 65. The PBMCs used were ones drawn from approximately 9.9 ml of fresh peripheral blood. The material sequenced was peripheral blood. This chain connects TRBV6-5 to TRBJ1-1, with D perhaps TRBD1 (5 bases). The TCR was taken from a woman aged 18-30 years with stable Graves' hyperthyroidism. This chain's CDR3 is CASSSDRRGVRTEAFF. The CDR3 DNA reads as TGTGCCAGCAGTTCCGATCGGAGGGGCGTTAGGACTGAAGCTTTCTTT.